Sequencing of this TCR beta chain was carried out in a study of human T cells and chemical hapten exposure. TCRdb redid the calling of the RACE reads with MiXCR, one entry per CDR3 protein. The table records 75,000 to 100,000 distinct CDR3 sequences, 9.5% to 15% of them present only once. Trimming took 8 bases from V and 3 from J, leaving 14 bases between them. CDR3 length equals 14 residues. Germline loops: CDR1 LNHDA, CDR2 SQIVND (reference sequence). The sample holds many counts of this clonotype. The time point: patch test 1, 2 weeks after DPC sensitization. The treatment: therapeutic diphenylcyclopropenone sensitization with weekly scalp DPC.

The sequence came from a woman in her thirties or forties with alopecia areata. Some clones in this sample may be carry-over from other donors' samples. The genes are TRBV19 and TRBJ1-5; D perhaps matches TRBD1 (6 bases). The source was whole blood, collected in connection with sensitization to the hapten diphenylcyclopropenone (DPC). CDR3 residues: CASREDSYNQPQHF. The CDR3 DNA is TGTGCCAGTCGAGAGGACAGCTACAATCAGCCCCAGCATTTT.